The 25 T cell receptor beta chains reported below all come from one sample, sequenced in a study of blood T cell repertoires in COVID-19. Only in-frame clones appear in the TCRdb table, and some are missing; sequencing was by immunoSEQ multiplex PCR. The sample yields about 300,000 clones, around four fifths seen once. Sequences were obtained from peripheral blood. These receptor sequences come from a woman aged 50 to 60 with acute or convalescent COVID-19.

V usage is TRBV7-3 and J usage is TRBJ2-1; 13 nucleotides align to TRBD2. The V gene end was trimmed by 5 bases and the J gene end by 6 bases; junction bases not matched to a gene: 7. This CDR3 has 16 amino acids. Germline loops: CDR1 SGHTA, CDR2 FQGTGA. CDR3 in amino acids: CASSARLAGGPNEQFF. In DNA, the CDR3 is TGTGCCAGCAGCGCAAGACTAGCGGGAGGACCCAATGAGCAGTTCTTC.

This chain joins TRBV11-3 and TRBJ2-7; no clear D gene. Germline lookup yields CDR1 SGHNT and CDR2 YENEEA. The CDR3 sequence is 13 residues long. Trimming took 5 bases from V and 5 from J, leaving 13 bases between them. CDR3 coding DNA: TGTGCCAGCAGCGCTAGTAATTTCGACGAGCAGTACTTC. This translates into CASSASNFDEQYF.

This clone has just one count. The chain is built from TRBV7-9 and TRBJ2-1, with D possibly matching TRBD2 (6 bases). V lost 2 bases and J lost 7, with 12 bases in between. Germline V CDR1 and CDR2: SEHNR, FQNEAQ (reference sequence). CDR3 length: 14 residues. As DNA, the CDR3 is TGTGCCAGCAGCTTACTAGCGAGGGGTAATGAGCAGTTCTTC. Protein product: CASSLLARGNEQFF.

A few counts support this clone. The chain has TRBV3-1 (or the pseudogene TRBV3-2) and TRBJ2-4; D unresolved. Germline V lookup: CDR1 LGHDT, CDR2 YNNKEL (reference sequence). Trimming left V 0 bases short and J 4 bases short, with 7 bases between. The CDR3 loop spans 14 amino acids. The CDR3 coding sequence is TGTGCCAGCAGCCAAGATCATGAGAAAAACATTCAGTACTTC. This gives the protein CASSQDHEKNIQYF.

This chain joins TRBV2 and TRBJ2-1; D might be TRBD2 (6 bases). Germline CDR1 reads SNHLY; CDR2 reads FYNNEI. The CDR3 totals 16 residues. Trimming removed 5 bases at V and 1 base at J, with 15 bases between. CDR3 protein: CASSPSRDWSYNEQFF. The CDR3 DNA reads as TGTGCCAGCAGTCCCTCCAGGGACTGGTCCTACAATGAGCAGTTCTTC.

V gene TRBV20-1 combines with J gene TRBJ1-2; TRBD1 agrees at 7 bases. J lost 8 bases, V lost 3 bases, and 15 bases had no gene match. Per the germline V gene, CDR1 is DFQATT and CDR2 is SNEGSKA (reference sequence). The CDR3 is 15 residues long. The CDR3 DNA reads as TGCAGTGCTAGTTATTCCGCGACAGGGAAAGAGGGCTACACCTTC. This encodes CSASYSATGKEGYTF.

For the CDR3, the DNA is TGTGCCAGCAGCCGGGGACTAGTTCCGTTCTTC. Amino acids: CASSRGLVPFF. This sequence joins TRBV5-6 and TRBJ2-1; 8 bases fit TRBD2. The trim removed 4 bases at V and 15 bases at J, leaving 6 bases unmatched. Germline CDR1 reads SGHDT; CDR2 reads YYEEEE. The CDR3 sequence is 11 residues long.

Comment on this clone: Since a much larger clone is just one base distant, this may be a read error. The V gene is TRBV7-9, the J gene TRBJ1-2; the D gene is possibly TRBD1 (6 bases). The CDR3 loop spans 13 amino acids. V lost 3 bases and J lost 3, with 8 bases in between. Per the germline V gene, CDR1 is SEHNR and CDR2 is FQNEAQ (reference sequence). The CDR3 DNA follows: TGTGCCAGCAGCTTGGGGGCGGACTATGGCTACACCTTC. It codes for CASSLGADYGYTF.

The J gene is TRBJ2-3, the V gene TRBV30; possibly TRBD2 for D (6 bases). The CDR3 extends over 14 amino acids. Trimming removed 3 bases at V and 6 bases at J, with 16 bases between. Germline CDR1 reads GTSNPN; CDR2 reads SVGIG (reference sequence). CDR3 loop: CAWSGGGGRDTQYF. The CDR3 coding sequence is TGTGCCTGGAGCGGTGGGGGAGGAAGGGATACGCAGTATTTT.

This chain links TRBV6-4 with TRBJ2-1, with D possibly TRBD1 on 6 matching bases. The CDR3 spans 15 residues. The germline V gene has CDR1 MRHNA and CDR2 SNTAGT. V was cut by 2 bases and J by 3 bases, with 11 bases left in between. In nucleotides, the CDR3 is TGTGCCAGCAGTGACGGGGGCAGCTTCTACAATGAGCAGTTCTTC. It yields the protein CASSDGGSFYNEQFF.

The V call is TRBV3-1 (or the pseudogene TRBV3-2), the J call TRBJ1-2, with TRBD1 identical over 9 bases. Germline CDR1 is LGHDT and CDR2 is YNNKEL (reference sequence). The V gene end was trimmed by 3 bases and the J gene end by 7 bases; junction bases not matched to a gene: 3. The length of the CDR3 is 13 residues. CDR3 in amino acids: CASSQGQGTGYTF. The CDR3 nucleotides read TGTGCCAGCAGCCAGGGACAGGGTACTGGCTACACCTTC.

This chain links TRBV14 with TRBJ1-3, with TRBD1 matching over 10 bases. The V gene's germline CDR1 is SGHDN and CDR2 FVKESK. Unmatched junction bases numbered 4, after V lost 2 bases and J lost 0 bases. The CDR3 is made up of 17 amino acids. The CDR3 loop reads CASSQPGQGSSGNTIYF. DNA of the CDR3: TGTGCCAGCAGCCAACCGGGACAGGGGAGCTCTGGAAACACCATATATTTT.

The rearrangement links TRBV4-1 to TRBJ1-2; 9 bases line up with TRBD1. Germline-derived CDR1 and CDR2 are MGHRA and YSYEKL. With V trimmed by 1 base and J by 8 bases, 11 bases remained unmatched. The CDR3 has 16 residues. CDR3 nucleotides: TGCGCCAGCAGCCAAGCCAATACCGGGACAGGGTCAGGCTACACCTTC. Translating it yields CASSQANTGTGSGYTF.

Remarks on this clone: The same CDR3 arises from other DNA sequences in this sample as well. The chain combines TRBV4-3 with TRBJ1-1, with D tentatively TRBD1 (5 bases). V lost 0 bases to trimming and J lost 4 bases, with 9 bases between them. The length of the CDR3 is 14 residues. The germline CDR1 and CDR2 sequences are LGHNA and YSLEER. CDR3 DNA sequence: TGCGCCAGCAGCCAAGATTTGGGGGGCACTGAAGCTTTCTTT. This sequence encodes CASSQDLGGTEAFF.

The J gene is TRBJ2-1, the V gene TRBV2; possible D gene TRBD2, 7 bases. The CDR3 runs to 15 residues. The germline V and J ends were trimmed by 5 bases and 4 bases, with 15 bases remaining between them. CDR1 is SNHLY and CDR2 is FYNNEI in the germline V gene. The chain's CDR3 is CASSWGRGTYNEQFF. CDR3 DNA sequence: TGTGCCAGCAGTTGGGGGAGGGGGACTTACAATGAGCAGTTCTTC.

The DNA of the CDR3 is TGCGCCAGCAGCCAGCGGGGAGGCCTTCATGGCTACACCTTC. Translation: CASSQRGGLHGYTF. The V and J genes are TRBV4-3 and TRBJ1-2, with D uncertain. Germline CDR1 is LGHNA and CDR2 is YSLEER. The CDR3 contains 14 residues. V lost 3 bases and J lost 6, with 14 bases in between.

This clone was picked up one time. The genes are TRBV5-4 and TRBJ2-1; no clear D gene. There are 14 residues in the CDR3. Trimming removed 9 bases from V and 2 bases from J, with 15 bases in between. The V gene's germline CDR1 is SGHNT and CDR2 YYREEE (reference sequence). The CDR3 DNA reads TGTGCCACCGCACCCCCACTGGCCTACAATGAGCAGTTCTTC. Amino acids: CATAPPLAYNEQFF.

The V and J genes are TRBV6-5 and TRBJ1-5; D ambiguous. CDR1 MNHEY and CDR2 SVGAGI come from the germline V gene. The V end lost 8 bases, the J end lost 5 bases, and 19 bases lay between the germline ends. This CDR3 comprises 15 residues. The CDR3 region is CASSYSGEVYQPQHF. The CDR3 DNA reads TGTGCCAGCTCCTACAGCGGGGAAGTGTATCAGCCCCAGCATTTT.

The gene calls are TRBV6-5 and TRBJ2-3; 8 bases line up with TRBD2. Germline CDR1 and CDR2: MNHEY and SVGAGI. V shed 4 bases, J shed 2 bases, and the junction held 5 bases outside the gene matches. The CDR3 is 15 residues long. The DNA for the CDR3 is TGTGCCAGCAGTTCTATAGCGGGATCCACAGATACGCAGTATTTT. This translates into CASSSIAGSTDTQYF.

V and J are TRBV3-1 (or the pseudogene TRBV3-2) and TRBJ1-4; 8 nucleotides line up with TRBD1. Germline V CDR1 and CDR2: LGHDT, YNNKEL (reference sequence). This CDR3 has 15 amino acids. With 4 bases clipped from V and 7 bases from J, the junction kept 8 bases outside the gene matches. Here the CDR3 reads CASSLTGGLGEKLFF. CDR3 DNA: TGTGCCAGCAGCCTAACAGGGGGTTTAGGTGAAAAACTGTTTTTT.

As DNA, the CDR3 is TGTGCCTGGAGTGGAGGGGACAGGGGTCACGAAAAACTGTTTTTT. Its protein product is CAWSGGDRGHEKLFF. V gene TRBV30 combines with J gene TRBJ1-4; 10 bases fit TRBD1. Trimming removed 1 base from V and 8 bases from J; junction bases left unmatched: 7. This CDR3 spans 15 amino acids. CDR1 is GTSNPN and CDR2 is SVGIG in the germline V gene (reference sequence).

This clone was recorded only once. The chain recombines TRBV25-1 with TRBJ1-1, with 8 bases aligning to TRBD1. From germline, CDR1 is MGHDK and CDR2 SYGVNS. The ends lost 9 bases at V and 1 base at J; junction bases unmatched: 7. CDR3 length: 14 residues. The chain's CDR3 is CASAGGAWNTEAFF. CDR3 in DNA: TGTGCCAGTGCAGGGGGCGCTTGGAACACTGAAGCTTTCTTT.

This chain joins TRBV30 and TRBJ1-3, with 10 bases that match TRBD1. CDR3 size: 13 residues. CDR1 is GTSNPN and CDR2 is SVGIG in the germline V gene (reference sequence). V shed 7 bases, J shed 4 bases, and the junction held 4 bases outside the gene matches. In nucleotides, the CDR3 is TGTGCCTTGGACAGGGGGTTAGGAAACACCATATATTTT. This translates into CALDRGLGNTIYF. Combining the CDR3 with reference TRBV30 and TRBJ1-3 gives the whole variable domain SQTIHQWPATLVQPVGSPLSLECTVEGTSNPNLYWYRQAAGRGLQLLFYSVGIGQISSEVPQNLSASRPQDRQFILSSKKLLLSDSGFYLCALDRGLGNTIYFGEGSWLTVV.

This clone has only one observation. This chain uses TRBV29-1 with TRBJ2-1; D unclear. The CDR3 is 12 amino acids. V was clipped by 0 bases and J by 7 bases, with 7 bases between them. The germline V gene encodes CDR1 SQVTM and CDR2 ANQGSEA. CDR3 loop: CSVEDRVNEQFF. The CDR3 nucleotides are TGCAGCGTTGAAGATCGAGTAAATGAGCAGTTCTTC.

The chain has TRBV3-1 (or the pseudogene TRBV3-2) and TRBJ1-1, with D possibly TRBD1 on 6 matching bases. The CDR3 totals 14 residues. The germline gives CDR1 LGHDT, CDR2 YNNKEL (reference sequence). V dropped 4 bases and J dropped 4 bases, with 13 bases sitting between them. CDR3 sequence (DNA): TGTGCCAGCAGCCCCTCGGGACACATCACTGAAGCTTTCTTT. It is translated as CASSPSGHITEAFF.